The T cell receptor (beta chain) described here comes from a study of T-cell memory formation after mild COVID-19. Whole-study findings and limits: For second-wave clones that peaked at day 37, SARS-CoV-2 specificity went unverified. There were some responding clones in pre-infection memory, which suggested that cross-reactive memory had joined.

TCRdb called the 5' RACE reads again in MiXCR, with one record for every CDR3 protein. The sample lists 400,000 to 500,000 distinct CDR3 sequences; about a sixth were seen once. This clonotype was seen a handful of times. Its target is unknown. This clonotype was sampled from a man aged 18 to 35 who had mild COVID-19 (a few samples of this study predate the infection). Cell type and time point are not known. The sequencing input was PBMCs or a T cell subset sorted from them (not recorded which).

The CDR3 region is CASSREPGRTDTQYF. DNA of the CDR3: TGTGCCAGCAGCCGTGAGCCCGGTCGCACAGATACGCAGTATTTT. This chain connects TRBV7-2 to TRBJ2-3; the D is unclear. The CDR3 extends over 15 amino acids. Germline loops: CDR1 SGHTA, CDR2 FQGNSA. The V gene lost 5 bases and the J gene lost 1 base, with 13 bases spanning the gap. Using reference TRBV7-2 and TRBJ2-3 for the parts outside the CDR3, the full variable domain is GAGVSQSPSNKVTEKGKDVELRCDPISGHTALYWYRQSLGQGLEFLIYFQGNSAPDKSGLPSDRFSAERTGGSVSTLTIQRTQQEDSAVYLCASSREPGRTDTQYFGPGTRLTVL.